The clone carrying this TCR beta chain was observed once. CDR3 length: 16 amino acids. The V gene end was trimmed by 4 bases and the J gene end by 3 bases; junction bases not matched to a gene: 10. From germline, CDR1 is LGHNA and CDR2 YNFKEQ. Recruited during active infection, patients (from Seattle) were subsequently followed longitudinally. These data belong to a study of blood T cell repertoires in COVID-19. Overall study context: Italy, Spain and the United States were the sources of the convalescent and acute COVID-19 samples.

Generated by immunoSEQ multiplex PCR, the TCRdb table keeps only in-frame clones and is missing some. The repertoire includes around 340,000 clones, approximately 86% of them detected once, and around 7.4% sits in the top ten. The sample taken for sequencing was peripheral blood. The gene calls are TRBV4-2 and TRBJ1-2; 8 nucleotides match TRBD1. This TCR derives from a woman aged 60-70 years with COVID-19, enrolled during active disease. The CDR3 loop reads CASSRLGTGGDYGYTF. The CDR3 DNA reads TGTGCCAGCAGCCGATTGGGGACAGGCGGTGACTATGGCTACACCTTC.